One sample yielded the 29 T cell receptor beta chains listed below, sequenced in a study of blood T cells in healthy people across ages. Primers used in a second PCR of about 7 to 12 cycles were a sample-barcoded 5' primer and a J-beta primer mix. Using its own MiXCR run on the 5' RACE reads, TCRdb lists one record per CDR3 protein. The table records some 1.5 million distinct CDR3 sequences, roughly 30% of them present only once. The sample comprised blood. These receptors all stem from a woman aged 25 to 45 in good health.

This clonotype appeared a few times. The CDR3 coding sequence is TGCGCCAGCAGCCACCCGAGGGGCAGGGCAGATACGCAGTATTTT. Protein product: CASSHPRGRADTQYF. The chain has TRBV5-1 and TRBJ2-3, with D perhaps given as TRBD1 or TRBD2 (5 bases each). The CDR3 loop spans 15 amino acids. Germline CDR1 is SGHRS and CDR2 is YFSETQ. V was trimmed by 4 bases and J by 4 bases, leaving 16 bases between them.

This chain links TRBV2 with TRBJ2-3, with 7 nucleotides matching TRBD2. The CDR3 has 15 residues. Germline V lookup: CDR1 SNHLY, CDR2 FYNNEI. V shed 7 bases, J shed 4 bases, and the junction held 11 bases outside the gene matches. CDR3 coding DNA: TGTGCCAGCAAGGGAACTAGGAGCGGGGCAGATACGCAGTATTTT. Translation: CASKGTRSGADTQYF. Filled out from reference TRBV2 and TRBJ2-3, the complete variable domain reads EPEVTQTPSHQVTQMGQEVILRCVPISNHLYFYWYRQILGQKVEFLVSFYNNEISEKSEIFDDQFSVERPDGSNFTLKIRSTKLEDSAMYFCASKGTRSGADTQYFGPGTRLTVL.

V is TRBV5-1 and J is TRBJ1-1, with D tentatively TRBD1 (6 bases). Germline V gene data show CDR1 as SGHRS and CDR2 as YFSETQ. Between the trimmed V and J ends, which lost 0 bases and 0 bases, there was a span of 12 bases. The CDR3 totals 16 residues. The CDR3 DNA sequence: TGCGCCAGCAGCTTGGAGTTGAGACAGGTGAACACTGAAGCTTTCTTT. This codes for CASSLELRQVNTEAFF.

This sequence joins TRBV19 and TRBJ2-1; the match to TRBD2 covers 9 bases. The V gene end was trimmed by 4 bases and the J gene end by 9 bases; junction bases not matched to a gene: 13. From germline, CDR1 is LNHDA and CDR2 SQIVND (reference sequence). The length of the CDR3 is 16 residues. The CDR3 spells CASSKVGSGSDSEQFF. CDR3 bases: TGTGCCAGTAGTAAAGTCGGTAGCGGGAGTGACAGTGAGCAGTTCTTC.

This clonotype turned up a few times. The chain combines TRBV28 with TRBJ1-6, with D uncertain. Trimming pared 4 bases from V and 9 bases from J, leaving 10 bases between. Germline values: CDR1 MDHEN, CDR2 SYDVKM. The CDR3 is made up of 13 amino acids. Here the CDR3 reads CASSSLTGSPLHF. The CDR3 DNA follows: TGTGCCAGCAGTTCCTTGACGGGTTCACCCCTCCACTTT.

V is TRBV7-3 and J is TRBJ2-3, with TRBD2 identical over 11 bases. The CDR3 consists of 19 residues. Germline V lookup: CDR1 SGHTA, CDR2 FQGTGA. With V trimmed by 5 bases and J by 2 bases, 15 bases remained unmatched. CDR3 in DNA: TGTGCCAGCAGCCTCCTCGGGGCTAGCGGGGGGCCGTACACAGATACGCAGTATTTT. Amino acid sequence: CASSLLGASGGPYTDTQYF.

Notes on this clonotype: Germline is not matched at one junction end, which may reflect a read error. Here the CDR3 reads CASSTDNSGHTF. The CDR3 DNA is TGCGCCAGCAGCACCGACAACTCTGGCCACACCTTC. The chain combines TRBV5-1 with TRBJ1-2; no clear D. The length of the CDR3 is 12 residues. Germline V gene lookup returns CDR1 SGHRS and CDR2 YFSETQ. Variable domain in full (rest from reference TRBV5-1 and TRBJ1-2): KAGVTQTPRYLIKTRGQQVTLSCSPISGHRSVSWYQQTPGQGLQFLFEYFSETQRNKGNFPGRFSGRQFSNSRSEMNVSTLELGDSALYLCASSTDNSGHTFGSGTRLTVV.

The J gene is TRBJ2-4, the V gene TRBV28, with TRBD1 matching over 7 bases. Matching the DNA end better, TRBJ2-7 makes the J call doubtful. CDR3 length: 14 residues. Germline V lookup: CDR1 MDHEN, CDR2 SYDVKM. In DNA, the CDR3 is TGTGCCAGCAGCTCCCTTGGACAGGTCAACGAGCAGTACTTC. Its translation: CASSSLGQVNEQYF.

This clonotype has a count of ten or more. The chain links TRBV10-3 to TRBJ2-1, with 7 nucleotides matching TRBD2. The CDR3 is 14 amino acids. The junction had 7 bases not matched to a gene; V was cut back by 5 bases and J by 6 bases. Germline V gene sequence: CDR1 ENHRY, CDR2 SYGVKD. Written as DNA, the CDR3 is TGTGCCATCAGTTATTCCGGGACTATCAATGAGCAGTTCTTC. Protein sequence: CAISYSGTINEQFF.

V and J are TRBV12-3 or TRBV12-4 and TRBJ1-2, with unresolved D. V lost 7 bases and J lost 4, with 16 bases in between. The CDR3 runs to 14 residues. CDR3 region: CASTLGWEGYGYTF. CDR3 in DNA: TGTGCCAGCACCCTCGGATGGGAGGGCTATGGCTACACCTTC.

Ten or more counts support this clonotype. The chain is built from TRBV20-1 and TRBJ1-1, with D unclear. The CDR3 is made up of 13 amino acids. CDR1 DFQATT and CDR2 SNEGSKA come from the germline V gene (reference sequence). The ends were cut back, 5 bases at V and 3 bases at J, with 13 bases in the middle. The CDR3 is CSAPLLMDTEAFF. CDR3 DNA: TGCAGTGCTCCCCTTTTAATGGACACTGAAGCTTTCTTT.

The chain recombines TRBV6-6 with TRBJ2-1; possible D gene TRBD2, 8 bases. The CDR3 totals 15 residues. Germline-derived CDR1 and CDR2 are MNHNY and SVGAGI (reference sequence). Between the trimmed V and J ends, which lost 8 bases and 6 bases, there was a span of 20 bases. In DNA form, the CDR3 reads TGTGCCAGCGGCAGGAGGGACAGCGGGGGCAATGAGCAGTTCTTC. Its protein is CASGRRDSGGNEQFF.

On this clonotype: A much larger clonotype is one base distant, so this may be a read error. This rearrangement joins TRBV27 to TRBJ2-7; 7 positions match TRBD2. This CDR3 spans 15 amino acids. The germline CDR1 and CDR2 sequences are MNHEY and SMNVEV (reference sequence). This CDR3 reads CAGLRSGTSSNEQYF. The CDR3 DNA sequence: TGTGCCGGCCTCCGGAGCGGGACCTCCTCCAACGAGCAGTACTTC.

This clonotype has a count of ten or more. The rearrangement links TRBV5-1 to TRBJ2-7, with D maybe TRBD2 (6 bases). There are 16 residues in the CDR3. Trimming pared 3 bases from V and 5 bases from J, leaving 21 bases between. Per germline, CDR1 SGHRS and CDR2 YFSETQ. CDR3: CASSSGDYGGRHEQYF. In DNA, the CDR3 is TGCGCCAGCAGCTCAGGTGATTACGGAGGGCGCCACGAGCAGTACTTC.

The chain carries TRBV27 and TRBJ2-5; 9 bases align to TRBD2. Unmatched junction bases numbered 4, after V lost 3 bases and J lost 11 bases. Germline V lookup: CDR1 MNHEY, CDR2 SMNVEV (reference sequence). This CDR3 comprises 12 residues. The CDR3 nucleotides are TGTGCCAGCAGTTTCAGCGGGAGGAAGCAGTACTTC. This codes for CASSFSGRKQYF.

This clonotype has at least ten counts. CDR3 in amino acids: CASSQDPRAGGANVLTF. For the CDR3, the DNA is TGCGCCAGCAGCCAAGATCCGAGGGCAGGTGGGGCCAACGTCCTGACTTTC. This chain uses TRBV4-3 with TRBJ2-6, with D maybe TRBD2 (5 bases). There are 17 residues in the CDR3. V was trimmed by 0 bases and J by 3 bases, leaving 12 bases between them. The germline CDR1 and CDR2 sequences are LGHNA and YSLEER.

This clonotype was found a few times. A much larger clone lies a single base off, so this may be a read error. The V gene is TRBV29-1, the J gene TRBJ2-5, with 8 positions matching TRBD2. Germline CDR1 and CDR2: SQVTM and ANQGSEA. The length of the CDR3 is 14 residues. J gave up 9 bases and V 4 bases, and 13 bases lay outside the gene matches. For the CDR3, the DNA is TGCAGCGTTGTCGGACTAGCCTCGGGGGAGGCCCAGTACTTC. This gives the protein CSVVGLASGEAQYF. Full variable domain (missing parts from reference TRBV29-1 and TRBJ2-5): SAVISQKPSRDICQRGTSLTIQCQVDSQVTMMFWYRQQPGQSLTLIATANQGSEATYESGFVIDKFPISRPNLTFSTLTVSNMSPEDSSIYLCSVVGLASGEAQYFGPGTRLLVL.

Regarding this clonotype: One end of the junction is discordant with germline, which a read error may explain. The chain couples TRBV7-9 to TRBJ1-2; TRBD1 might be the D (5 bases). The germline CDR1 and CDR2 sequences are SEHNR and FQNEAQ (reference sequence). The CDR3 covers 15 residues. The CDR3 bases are TGTTCCAGCAGCTTAGTTCAGGGTCCCAACTATGGCTACACCTTC. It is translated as CSSSLVQGPNYGYTF.

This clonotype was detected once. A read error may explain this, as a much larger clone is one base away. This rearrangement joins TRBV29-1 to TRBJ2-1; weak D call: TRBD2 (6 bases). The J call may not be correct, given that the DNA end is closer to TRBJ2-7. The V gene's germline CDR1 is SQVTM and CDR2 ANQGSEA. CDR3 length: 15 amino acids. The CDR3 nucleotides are TGCAGCGTTGCAGGAGGACTAAACTCCTACAATGAGCAGTACTTC. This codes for CSVAGGLNSYNEQYF.

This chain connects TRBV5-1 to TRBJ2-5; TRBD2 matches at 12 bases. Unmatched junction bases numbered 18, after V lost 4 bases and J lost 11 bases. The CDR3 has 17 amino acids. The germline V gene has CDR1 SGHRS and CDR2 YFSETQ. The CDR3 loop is CASSILAGGPRTYEQYF. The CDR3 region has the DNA TGCGCCAGCAGCATCCTAGCGGGAGGGCCGAGAACCTATGAGCAGTACTTC.

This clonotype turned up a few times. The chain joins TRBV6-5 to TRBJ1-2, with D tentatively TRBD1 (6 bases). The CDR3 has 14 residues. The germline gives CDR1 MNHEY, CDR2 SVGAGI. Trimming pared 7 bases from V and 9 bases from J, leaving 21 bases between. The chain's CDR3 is CASTTGTSLSSYTF. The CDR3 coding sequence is TGTGCCAGCACCACCGGGACAAGTCTATCTAGCTACACCTTC.

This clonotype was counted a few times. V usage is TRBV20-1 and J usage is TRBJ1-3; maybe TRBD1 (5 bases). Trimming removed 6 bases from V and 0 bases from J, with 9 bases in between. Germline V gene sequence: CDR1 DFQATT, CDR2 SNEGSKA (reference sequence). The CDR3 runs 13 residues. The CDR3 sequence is CSAKRGSGNTIYF. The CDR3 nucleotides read TGCAGTGCCAAGAGGGGCTCTGGAAACACCATATATTTT.

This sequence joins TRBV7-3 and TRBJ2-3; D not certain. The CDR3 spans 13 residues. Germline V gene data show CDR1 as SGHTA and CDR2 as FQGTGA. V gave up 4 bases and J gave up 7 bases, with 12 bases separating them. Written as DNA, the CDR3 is TGTGCCAGCAGCTCAGATAACCTCAATACGCAGTATTTT. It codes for CASSSDNLNTQYF.

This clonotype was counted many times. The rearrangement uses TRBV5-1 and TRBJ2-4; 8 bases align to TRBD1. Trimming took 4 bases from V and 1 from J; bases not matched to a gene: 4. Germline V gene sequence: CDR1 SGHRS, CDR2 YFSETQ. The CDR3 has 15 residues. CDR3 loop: CASSPGDRAKNIQYF. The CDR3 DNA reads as TGCGCCAGCAGCCCCGGGGACAGGGCCAAAAACATTCAGTACTTC.

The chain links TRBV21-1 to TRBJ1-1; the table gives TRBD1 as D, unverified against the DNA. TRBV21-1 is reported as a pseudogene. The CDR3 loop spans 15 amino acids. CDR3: CASSKAWDRDAEAFF. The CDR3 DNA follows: TGTGCCAGCAGCAAAGCGTGGGACCGAGACGCTGAAGCTTTCTTT.

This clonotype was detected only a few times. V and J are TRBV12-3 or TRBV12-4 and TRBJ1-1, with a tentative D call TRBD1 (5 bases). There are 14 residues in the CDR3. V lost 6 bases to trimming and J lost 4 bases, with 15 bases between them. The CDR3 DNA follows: TGTGCCAGCAGCCGGGGGGGGTCTGGCACTGAAGCTTTCTTT. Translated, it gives CASSRGGSGTEAFF.

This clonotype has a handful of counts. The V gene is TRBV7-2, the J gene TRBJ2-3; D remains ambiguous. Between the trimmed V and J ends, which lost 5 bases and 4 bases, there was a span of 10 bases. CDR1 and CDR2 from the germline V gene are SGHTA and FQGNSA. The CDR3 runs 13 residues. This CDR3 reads CASSPLASDTQYF. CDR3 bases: TGTGCCAGCAGCCCCCTGGCGTCAGATACGCAGTATTTT.

CDR3 protein: CASRVAPGQVYEQYF. CDR3 DNA sequence: TGTGCCAGCAGGGTTGCCCCGGGACAGGTCTACGAGCAGTACTTC. This chain uses TRBV27 with TRBJ2-7; 8 bases are shared with TRBD1. The V segment lost 6 bases and the J segment 3 bases; nucleotides outside the gene matches: 10. There are 15 residues in the CDR3. Germline assignment: CDR1 MNHEY and CDR2 SMNVEV (reference sequence).

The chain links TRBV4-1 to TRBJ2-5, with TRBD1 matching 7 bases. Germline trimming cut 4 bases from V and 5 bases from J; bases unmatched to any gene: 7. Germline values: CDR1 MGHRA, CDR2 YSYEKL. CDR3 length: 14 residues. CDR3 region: CASSRLTGRETQYF. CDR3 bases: TGCGCCAGCAGCCGACTGACAGGGCGCGAGACCCAGTACTTC.